This entry lists 30 T cell receptor beta chains sequenced from one sample in a study of cytomegalovirus exposure and HLA in healthy donors. The assay was immunoSEQ multiplex PCR, and TCRdb's table has in-frame clones only and misses some. The repertoire holds more than 60,000 clones, with roughly 90% as singletons. The sample consisted of PBMCs. The receptors stem from a woman under 30 in good health and CMV-seronegative.

The CDR3 spells CASSPNIIMGTSLMNEQFF. The CDR3 DNA is TGTGCCAGCAGCCCGAACATAATAATGGGGACTAGCTTGATGAATGAGCAGTTCTTC. V usage is TRBV7-3 and J usage is TRBJ2-1; 9 nucleotides line up with TRBD2. Germline V gene lookup returns CDR1 SGHTA and CDR2 FQGTGA. The V gene end was trimmed by 5 bases and the J gene end by 7 bases; junction bases not matched to a gene: 21. The CDR3 runs to 19 residues.

This clone was seen a single time. V and J are TRBV5-6 and TRBJ1-3, with 9 positions matching TRBD1. Germline V CDR1 and CDR2: SGHDT, YYEEEE. This CDR3 contains 14 residues. Trimming removed 4 bases from V and 2 bases from J; junction bases left unmatched: 1. CDR3 protein: CASSRDRAGNTIYF. Here the CDR3 DNA reads TGTGCCAGCAGCCGGGACAGGGCTGGAAACACCATATATTTT. Supplemented by reference TRBV5-6 and TRBJ1-3, the full variable domain reads DAGVTQSPTHLIKTRGQQVTLRCSPKSGHDTVSWYQQALGQGPQFIFQYYEEEERQRGNFPDRFSGHQFPNYSSELNVNALLLGDSALYLCASSRDRAGNTIYFGEGSWLTVV.

The chain uses TRBV6-1 and TRBJ1-3; D is undetermined. Germline CDR1 reads MNHNS; CDR2 reads SASEGT. The CDR3 covers 14 residues. V was pared by 10 bases and J by 4 bases, with 17 bases between. As DNA, the CDR3 is TGTGCCACTCAGAGTCGGGGAGCGGGAAACACCATATATTTT. Its protein product is CATQSRGAGNTIYF.

The rearrangement links TRBV5-1 to TRBJ2-7, with 9 bases that match TRBD1. The CDR3 has 14 amino acids. Trimming at V came to 2 bases and at J to 3 bases, leaving 3 bases not matched to a gene. Germline assignment: CDR1 SGHRS and CDR2 YFSETQ. CDR3 sequence (DNA): TGCGCCAGCAGCTTTGGGGACAGGGTCTACGAGCAGTACTTC. Translation: CASSFGDRVYEQYF. Looking up the rest from reference TRBV5-1 and TRBJ2-7 gives the full variable domain: KAGVTQTPRYLIKTRGQQVTLSCSPISGHRSVSWYQQTPGQGLQFLFEYFSETQRNKGNFPGRFSGRQFSNSRSEMNVSTLELGDSALYLCASSFGDRVYEQYFGPGTRLTVT.

V is TRBV27 and J is TRBJ2-4, with 13 bases matching TRBD2. Germline CDR1 MNHEY, CDR2 SMNVEV (reference sequence). The CDR3 contains 15 residues. J was trimmed by 8 bases and V by 5 bases; bases with no gene match: 6. The CDR3 is CASSPGLAGSYIQYF. In DNA, the CDR3 is TGTGCCAGCAGTCCGGGACTAGCGGGAAGTTACATTCAGTACTTC.

The chain combines TRBV13 with TRBJ2-3; 13 bases line up with TRBD2. Germline CDR1 PRHDT, CDR2 FYEKMQ (reference sequence). Trimming removed 5 bases from V and 4 bases from J; junction bases left unmatched: 6. This CDR3 spans 16 amino acids. CDR3: CASSHQLAGGADTQYF. The CDR3 nucleotides read TGTGCCAGCAGCCACCAACTAGCGGGGGGGGCAGATACGCAGTATTTT.

The gene calls are TRBV6-5 and TRBJ1-1, with D unresolved. The CDR3 has 13 amino acids. V was shortened by 0 bases and J by 3 bases, with 5 bases between the two germline ends. CDR1 and CDR2 from the germline V gene are MNHEY and SVGAGI. The CDR3 DNA reads TGTGCCAGCAGTTACTCGAGAGACACTGAAGCTTTCTTT. As protein: CASSYSRDTEAFF.

CDR3: CASSSDRSGYTF. The CDR3 DNA reads as TGTGCCAGCAGCTCAGACAGGTCTGGCTACACCTTC. This chain uses TRBV7-9 with TRBJ1-2; TRBD1 might be the D (6 bases). CDR3 length: 12 amino acids. The germline V gene encodes CDR1 SEHNR and CDR2 FQNEAQ (reference sequence). The V end lost 4 bases, the J end lost 7 bases, and 10 bases lay between the germline ends.

This clone was counted only a few times. The chain couples TRBV15 to TRBJ1-2; no clear D gene. The germline gives CDR1 LNHNV, CDR2 YYDKDF (reference sequence). The V and J ends lost 0 bases and 5 bases respectively, with 10 bases between them. CDR3 length equals 14 residues. The CDR3 here is CATSRDQDGYGYTF. CDR3 DNA: TGTGCCACCAGCAGAGATCAAGACGGGTATGGCTACACCTTC.

This sequence joins TRBV4-3 and TRBJ1-2; 8 bases agree with TRBD1. The V gene end was trimmed by 4 bases and the J gene end by 2 bases; junction bases not matched to a gene: 18. Per germline, CDR1 LGHNA and CDR2 YSLEER. The CDR3 loop spans 19 amino acids. The CDR3 loop is CASSRTSRDRRPLNYGYTF. The CDR3, as DNA: TGCGCCAGCAGCCGGACGAGCCGGGACAGGCGACCCTTAAACTATGGCTACACCTTC.

The table lists this clone with a few counts. The chain carries TRBV30 and TRBJ1-2, with D possibly matching TRBD1 (5 bases). The germline V gene encodes CDR1 GTSNPN and CDR2 SVGIG (reference sequence). This CDR3 has 14 residues. The V end lost 0 bases, the J end lost 8 bases, and 16 bases lay between the germline ends. CDR3 amino acids: CAWSVNRGGLGYTF. Here the CDR3 DNA reads TGTGCCTGGAGTGTAAACCGGGGGGGTCTCGGCTACACCTTC.

The V gene is TRBV4-1, the J gene TRBJ2-1; TRBD2 matches at 9 bases. The length of the CDR3 is 17 residues. V shed 4 bases, J shed 6 bases, and the junction held 13 bases outside the gene matches. Germline V lookup: CDR1 MGHRA, CDR2 YSYEKL. CDR3: CASSREGSGGGANEQFF. Written as DNA, the CDR3 is TGCGCCAGCAGCCGAGAGGGCTCTGGCGGGGGGGCCAATGAGCAGTTCTTC.

The chain uses TRBV4-2 and TRBJ2-7, with D maybe TRBD2 (5 bases). The CDR3 runs to 13 residues. Germline V gene sequence: CDR1 LGHNA, CDR2 YNFKEQ. V gave up 2 bases and J gave up 7 bases, with 12 bases separating them. The CDR3 DNA reads TGTGCCAGCAGCCAACCTTCGGAGGAGGAGCAGTACTTC. Translating it yields CASSQPSEEEQYF.

The chain carries TRBV7-2 and TRBJ2-2; D remains unclear. Germline V gene sequence: CDR1 SGHTA, CDR2 FQGNSA. V lost 5 bases and J 1 base, leaving 8 bases between the germline ends. This CDR3 is built from 14 residues. The CDR3 is CASSQAWNTGELFF. CDR3 nucleotides: TGTGCCAGCAGCCAGGCATGGAACACCGGGGAGCTGTTTTTT.

The chain joins TRBV4-1 to TRBJ2-5; 7 bases line up with TRBD2. CDR3 length: 16 residues. In germline, CDR1 is MGHRA, CDR2 YSYEKL. The V and J ends lost 3 bases and 2 bases, in that order; junction bases with no gene match: 9. The CDR3 region is CASSQTGLAEQETQYF. Here the CDR3 DNA reads TGCGCCAGCAGCCAGACCGGGCTAGCGGAACAAGAGACCCAGTACTTC.

The V and J genes are TRBV10-2 and TRBJ2-5, with 10 nucleotides matching TRBD2. V was pared by 7 bases and J by 7 bases, with 9 bases of the junction left unmatched. Germline loops: CDR1 WSHSY, CDR2 SAAADI. There are 14 residues in the CDR3. The CDR3 region has the DNA TGCGCCAGCAATCCCGGGACTAGCGTAGGGACCCAGTACTTC. This encodes CASNPGTSVGTQYF.

This chain uses TRBV5-1 with TRBJ1-1; 12 bases map to TRBD1. The trim removed 5 bases at V and 4 bases at J, leaving 12 bases unmatched. The germline V gene has CDR1 SGHRS and CDR2 YFSETQ. This CDR3 region has 17 residues. The CDR3, as DNA: TGCGCCAGCAGTCAGGTAGGGACAGGGGGCCCGGGCACTGAAGCTTTCTTT. Amino acids: CASSQVGTGGPGTEAFF. The variable domain in full, with the rest retrieved from reference TRBV5-1 and TRBJ1-1, is KAGVTQTPRYLIKTRGQQVTLSCSPISGHRSVSWYQQTPGQGLQFLFEYFSETQRNKGNFPGRFSGRQFSNSRSEMNVSTLELGDSALYLCASSQVGTGGPGTEAFFGQGTRLTVV.

In nucleotides, the CDR3 is TGTGCCAGCAGCTTCGCTTTCGGTAATGAGCAGTTCTTC. It encodes CASSFAFGNEQFF. V usage is TRBV5-6 and J usage is TRBJ2-1; D gene uncertain. Germline loops: CDR1 SGHDT, CDR2 YYEEEE. V gave up 2 bases and J gave up 7 bases, with 10 bases separating them. This CDR3 is 13 amino acids long.

This chain connects TRBV6-1 to TRBJ2-7; TRBD2 aligns across 10 bases. Germline V gene sequence: CDR1 MNHNS, CDR2 SASEGT. V lost 9 bases and J lost 5; bases outside the gene matches: 13. The CDR3 has 15 residues. CDR3 DNA sequence: TGTGCCAGTCAGCGGGGGGGGCGCGTTGTCGACGAGCAGTACTTC. This translates into CASQRGGRVVDEQYF.

The V and J genes are TRBV30 and TRBJ2-7; D not resolved. The V end lost 3 bases, the J end lost 3 bases, and 9 bases lay between the germline ends. Germline V lookup: CDR1 GTSNPN, CDR2 SVGIG (reference sequence). The CDR3 consists of 12 residues. This CDR3 reads CAWRDKVYEQYF. The DNA of the CDR3 is TGTGCCTGGAGAGACAAAGTCTACGAGCAGTACTTC.

The chain recombines TRBV19 with TRBJ2-2; 11 bases line up with TRBD2. From germline, CDR1 is LNHDA and CDR2 SQIVND (reference sequence). After removal of 2 bases from V and 4 bases from J, the junction contained 6 bases not matched to a gene. This CDR3 has 17 amino acids. Here the CDR3 reads CASSISPLAGVTGELFF. The CDR3 DNA reads TGTGCCAGTAGTATATCCCCACTAGCGGGAGTCACCGGGGAGCTGTTTTTT.

V and J are TRBV28 and TRBJ2-4; 10 nucleotides match TRBD1. The CDR3 contains 13 residues. V lost 6 bases and J lost 7; bases outside the gene matches: 3. From germline, CDR1 is MDHEN and CDR2 SYDVKM. The chain's CDR3 is CASRPGQGNIQYF. Written as DNA, the CDR3 is TGTGCCAGCAGACCGGGACAGGGGAACATTCAGTACTTC. Combining the CDR3 with reference TRBV28 and TRBJ2-4 gives the whole variable domain DVKVTQSSRYLVKRTGEKVFLECVQDMDHENMFWYRQDPGLGLRLIYFSYDVKMKEKGDIPEGYSVSREKKERFSLILESASTNQTSMYLCASRPGQGNIQYFGAGTRLSVL.

The chain carries TRBV4-3 and TRBJ1-2; the D gene is possibly TRBD1 (5 bases). V was shortened by 1 base and J by 5 bases, with 8 bases between the two germline ends. The CDR3 totals 13 residues. Germline loops: CDR1 LGHNA, CDR2 YSLEER. The CDR3 reads CASSQGRVYGYTF. The CDR3 DNA reads TGCGCCAGCAGCCAAGGCAGGGTTTATGGCTACACCTTC.

This chain links TRBV2 with TRBJ2-3; 10 bases are a match to TRBD2. The CDR3 covers 15 residues. V lost 9 bases and J lost 4; bases outside the gene matches: 10. Germline V gene lookup returns CDR1 SNHLY and CDR2 FYNNEI. In DNA form, the CDR3 reads TGTGCCAGGAGCTCTAGCGGGAGTCGGGCAGATACGCAGTATTTT. Its translation is CARSSSGSRADTQYF.

This clone has just one count. At one of its ends the junction is not consistent with the germline gene, which may arise from a read error. The chain links TRBV5-1 to TRBJ2-2, with 8 bases aligning to TRBD1. This CDR3 contains 15 residues. Germline lookup yields CDR1 SGHRS and CDR2 YFSETQ. CDR3 DNA: TGCGCCAGCACCTTGCATGACAGGGGTAAAGGGGAGCTGTTTTTT. Residues: CASTLHDRGKGELFF.

The rearrangement uses TRBV2 and TRBJ2-2; 10 bases are a match to TRBD1. Losses at the gene ends were 2 bases for V and 5 bases for J; bases not matched to a gene: 5. This CDR3 contains 16 residues. Germline-derived CDR1 and CDR2 are SNHLY and FYNNEI. The CDR3 bases are TGTGCCAGCAGTGAAACGACAGGGGGCGATACCGGGGAGCTGTTTTTT. Amino acids: CASSETTGGDTGELFF.

This clone has just one count. This chain uses TRBV5-1 with TRBJ2-7, with 8 bases matching TRBD1. This CDR3 is built from 15 residues. V lost 4 bases and J lost 3; bases outside the gene matches: 9. Germline V gene data show CDR1 as SGHRS and CDR2 as YFSETQ. CDR3 residues: CASSRTGGSFYEQYF. The CDR3 DNA reads TGCGCCAGCAGCCGAACAGGGGGATCCTTCTACGAGCAGTACTTC.

The chain combines TRBV4-1 with TRBJ1-1; TRBD1 aligns across 10 bases. This CDR3 spans 16 amino acids. J gave up 5 bases and V 1 base, and 7 bases lay outside the gene matches. Germline values: CDR1 MGHRA, CDR2 YSYEKL. The CDR3 here is CASSQVGTGVNTEAFF. DNA for the CDR3: TGCGCCAGCAGCCAAGTTGGGACAGGGGTAAATACTGAAGCTTTCTTT.

The V and J genes are TRBV10-3 and TRBJ2-3, with D possibly being TRBD2 (6 bases). Between the trimmed V and J ends, which lost 7 bases and 2 bases, there was a span of 13 bases. Germline V CDR1 and CDR2: ENHRY, SYGVKD. There are 14 residues in the CDR3. The CDR3 region has the DNA TGTGCCATCAAGGCGCGGAGGGACACAGATACGCAGTATTTT. Its protein product is CAIKARRDTDTQYF.

This clone was recorded at least ten times. The chain couples TRBV29-1 to TRBJ2-7, with a weak D call TRBD2 (5 bases). The V end lost 8 bases, the J end lost 3 bases, and 14 bases lay between the germline ends. The CDR3 spans 12 residues. Germline V CDR1 and CDR2: SQVTM, ANQGSEA. Here the CDR3 DNA reads TGCAGCTTCAGCGGTTGGGGCTACGAGCAGTACTTC. It translates to CSFSGWGYEQYF.